This T cell receptor (beta chain) was captured by sequencing in a study of T cell changes during pregnancy in multiple sclerosis (dated by TCRdb to between 2017 and 2020). Concerning the study at large: The study looked at changes in the T cell repertoire across pregnancy in women with multiple sclerosis.

The library was made by the immunoSEQ multiplex PCR assay. TCRdb's version of the immuneACCESS table is confined to in-frame rearrangements and falls short of the full clone set. An unresolved V gene accounts for under half of the shortfall where checked; the remainder is of unknown origin. Here the sample has tens of thousands of clones; 75% to 95% occur a single time. Over 1% of the sample is taken by the ten largest. A word on this clone: Which antigen it targets is not known. No base qualities exist here, and no much larger clone lies one base off it.

The origin of this receptor is a female donor in good health, enrolled as a control in a pregnancy study. Source: peripheral blood, taken after pregnancy.

The sequenced DNA is TGTGCCTGGAGTAAAACCGACAGGGGGGGCGGCTACACCTTC. This gives the protein CAWSKTDRGGGYTF. The chain links TRBV30 with TRBJ1-2; the junction holds 9 bases that match TRBD1. Per the germline V gene (reference sequence), GTSNPN is the CDR1 and SVGIG is the CDR2. Germline trimming: 2 bases from V, 8 bases from J; junction bases outside gene matches: 9. The cysteine opens and the phenylalanine closes a CDR3 of 14 amino acids. Just CDR3 DNA is preserved here, 42 bases in frame from base 1.